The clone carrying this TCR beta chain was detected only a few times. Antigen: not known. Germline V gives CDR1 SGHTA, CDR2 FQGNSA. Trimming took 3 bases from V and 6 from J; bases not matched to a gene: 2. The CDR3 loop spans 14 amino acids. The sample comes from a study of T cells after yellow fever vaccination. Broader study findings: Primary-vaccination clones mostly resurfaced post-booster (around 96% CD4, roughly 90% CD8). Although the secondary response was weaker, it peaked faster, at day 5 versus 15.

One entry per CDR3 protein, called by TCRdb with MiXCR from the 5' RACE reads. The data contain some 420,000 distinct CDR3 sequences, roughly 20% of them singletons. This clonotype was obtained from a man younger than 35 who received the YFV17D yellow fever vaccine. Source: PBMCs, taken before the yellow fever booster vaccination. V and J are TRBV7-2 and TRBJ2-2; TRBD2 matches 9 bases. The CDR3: CASSFGTSSGELFF. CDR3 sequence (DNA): TGTGCCAGCAGCTTCGGGACTAGCTCCGGGGAGCTGTTTTTT.